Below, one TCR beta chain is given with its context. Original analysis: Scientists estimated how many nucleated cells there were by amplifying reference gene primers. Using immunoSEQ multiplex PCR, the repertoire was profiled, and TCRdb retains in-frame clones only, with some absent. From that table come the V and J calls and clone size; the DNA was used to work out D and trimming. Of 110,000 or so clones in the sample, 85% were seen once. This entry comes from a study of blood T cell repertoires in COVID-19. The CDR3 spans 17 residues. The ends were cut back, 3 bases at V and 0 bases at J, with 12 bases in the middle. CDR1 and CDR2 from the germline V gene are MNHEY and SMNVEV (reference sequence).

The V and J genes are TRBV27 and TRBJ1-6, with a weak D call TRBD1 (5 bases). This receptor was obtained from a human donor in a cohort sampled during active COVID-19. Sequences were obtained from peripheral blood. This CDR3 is CASSFRQLSSYNSPLHF. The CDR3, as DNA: TGTGCCAGCAGTTTCAGACAGTTAAGCTCCTATAATTCACCCCTCCACTTT.